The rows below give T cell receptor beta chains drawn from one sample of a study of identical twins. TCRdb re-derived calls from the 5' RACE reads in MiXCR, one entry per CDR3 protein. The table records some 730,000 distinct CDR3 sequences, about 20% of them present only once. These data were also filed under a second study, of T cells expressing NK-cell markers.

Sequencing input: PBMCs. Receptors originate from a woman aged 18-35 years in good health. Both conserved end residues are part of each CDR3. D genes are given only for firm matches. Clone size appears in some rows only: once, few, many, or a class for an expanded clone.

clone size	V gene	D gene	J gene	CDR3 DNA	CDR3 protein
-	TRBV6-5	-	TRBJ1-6	TGTGCCAGCAGTTACGCAGGGTCGGTTTATAATTCACCCCTCCACTTT	CASSYAGSVYNSPLHF
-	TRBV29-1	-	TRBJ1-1	TGCAGCGCTGTCAGGGTTGTGAACACTGAAGCTTTCTTT	CSAVRVVNTEAFF
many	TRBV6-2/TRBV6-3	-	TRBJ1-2	TGTGCCAGCAGCTTCCGGGACAACTATGGCTACACCTTC	CASSFRDNYGYTF
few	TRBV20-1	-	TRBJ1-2	TGCAGTGCAACTCAAGACGGCTACACCTTC	CSATQDGYTF
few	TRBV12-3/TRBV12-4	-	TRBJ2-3	TGTGCCAGCAGTCAGCAGGGTACGCAGTATTTT	CASSQQGTQYF
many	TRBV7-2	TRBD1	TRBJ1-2	TGTGCCAGCAGTTTGGCCAGGGGGTATGGCTACACCTTC	CASSLARGYGYTF
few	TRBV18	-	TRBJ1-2	TGTGCCAGCTCACCAGGAGGGAGCGATGGCTACACCTTC	CASSPGGSDGYTF
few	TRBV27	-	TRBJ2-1	TGTGCCAGCAGTTCGTATCGTTCCGGGGACGGTGGGAATGAGCAGTTCTTC	CASSSYRSGDGGNEQFF
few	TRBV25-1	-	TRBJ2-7	TGTGCCAGCAGTGGGGGGGTCCTCCACGAGCAGTACTTC	CASSGGVLHEQYF
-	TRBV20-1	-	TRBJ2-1	TGCAGTGCCAGCGTCCTTAGCCGGTACAATGAGCAGTTCTTC	CSASVLSRYNEQFF
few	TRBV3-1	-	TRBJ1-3	TGTGCCAGCAGCCAAGAATGGGGATCAGGAAACACCATATATTTT	CASSQEWGSGNTIYF
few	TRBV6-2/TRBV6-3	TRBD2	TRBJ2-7	TGTGCCAGCAGTTACTCCGGGACTAGCGGATCCTACGAGCAGTACTTC	CASSYSGTSGSYEQYF
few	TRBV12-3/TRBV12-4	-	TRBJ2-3	TGTGCCAGCAGCTTCCCGGTTGGGACAGATACGCAGTATTTT	CASSFPVGTDTQYF
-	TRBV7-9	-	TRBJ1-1	TGTGCCAGCAGCTTAGGGAGGTGGGCTGAAGCTTTCTTT	CASSLGRWAEAFF